What follows is one TCR beta chain and its context. This entry comes from a study of blood T cell repertoires in COVID-19. For the study at large: The analysed material was cDNA or gDNA that came from T cells, B-cell-depleted T cells, or PBMCs.

Clones were read by immunoSEQ multiplex PCR, and TCRdb kept only the in-frame ones, dropping some. The repertoire holds under 250,000 clones, with 89% as singletons. The CDR3 is 14 amino acids. With V trimmed by 5 bases and J by 9 bases, 8 bases remained unmatched. Germline CDR1 is LGHNT and CDR2 is FRNRAP. This TCR was recovered from a man in his fifties or sixties who had recovered from COVID-19. Sequencing was carried out using peripheral blood. The V call is TRBV12-5, the J call TRBJ2-1; 9 nucleotides align to TRBD1. CDR3 sequence: CASGTGQGIPEQFF. In DNA, the CDR3 is TGTGCTAGTGGTACCGGACAGGGGATTCCTGAGCAGTTCTTC. Full variable domain (missing parts from reference TRBV12-5 and TRBJ2-1): DARVTQTPRHKVTEMGQEVTMRCQPILGHNTVFWYRQTMMQGLELLAYFRNRAPLDDSGMPKDRFSAEMPDATLATLKIQPSEPRDSAVYFCASGTGQGIPEQFFGPGTRLTVL.